This TCR beta chain was recorded in a study of T cells in Graves' hyperthyroidism and ophthalmopathy. Researchers amplified the TCR beta CDR3 regions from RNA transcripts. First-round RT-PCR of the TCR CDR3 relied on the HTBI primer set. One entry per CDR3 protein, called by TCRdb with MiXCR from the multiplex PCR reads. The sample has under 450,000 distinct CDR3 sequences; 15% to 18% are singletons. This TCR came from a woman aged 18-30 years with Graves' hyperthyroidism. The sequenced material came from blood.

The CDR3 nucleotides are TGTGCCACCAGTGATGTAGGGCACAATGAGCAGTTCTTC. Translation: CATSDVGHNEQFF. The chain joins TRBV24-1 to TRBJ2-1; D remains ambiguous. CDR1 is KGHDR and CDR2 is SFDVKD in the germline V gene. The CDR3 spans 13 residues. V was clipped by 3 bases and J by 5 bases, with 7 bases between them.